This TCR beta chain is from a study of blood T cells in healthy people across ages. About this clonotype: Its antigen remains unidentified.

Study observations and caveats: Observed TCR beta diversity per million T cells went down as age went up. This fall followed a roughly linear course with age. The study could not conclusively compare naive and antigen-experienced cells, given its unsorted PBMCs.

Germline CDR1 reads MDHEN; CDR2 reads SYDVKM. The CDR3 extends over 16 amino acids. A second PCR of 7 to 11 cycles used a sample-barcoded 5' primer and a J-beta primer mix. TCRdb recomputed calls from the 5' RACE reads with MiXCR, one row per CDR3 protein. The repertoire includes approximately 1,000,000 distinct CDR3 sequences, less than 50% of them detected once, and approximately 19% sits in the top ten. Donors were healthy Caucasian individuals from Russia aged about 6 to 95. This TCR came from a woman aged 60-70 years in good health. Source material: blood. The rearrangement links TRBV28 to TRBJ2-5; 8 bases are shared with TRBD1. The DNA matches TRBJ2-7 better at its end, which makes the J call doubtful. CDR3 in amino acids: CASRQSRTGFDYEQYF. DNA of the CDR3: TGTGCCAGCAGACAGTCCCGGACAGGGTTTGATTACGAGCAGTACTTC.